The 2 T cell receptor beta chains below all came from one sample that was sequenced in a study of shared clonotypes between healthy human individuals. CD45RO-negative, CCR7-positively selected cells formed the naive CD8 fraction, excluding terminally differentiated effector memory CD45RA+ cells. Using immunoSEQ multiplex PCR, the repertoire was profiled, and TCRdb retains in-frame clones only, with some absent. Of approximately 840,000 clones detected, about 97% appear once; the ten largest clones hold under 0.3%. Sequenced: naive CD8+ T cells sorted from blood. The receptor source for this set is a man aged 25 to 40 in good health.

The chain joins TRBV28 to TRBJ2-2, with a weak D call TRBD1 (6 bases). Germline V gene data show CDR1 as MDHEN and CDR2 as SYDVKM. The germline V and J ends were trimmed by 10 bases and 0 bases, with 30 bases remaining between them. This CDR3 is 20 amino acids long. CDR3 residues: CAIPSHPPPRQAANTGELFF. In nucleotides, the CDR3 is TGTGCCATTCCTTCGCATCCCCCACCAAGACAGGCTGCGAACACCGGGGAGCTGTTTTTT.

The CDR3 region is CASSRLASDYEQYF. CDR3 nucleotides: TGTGCCAGCAGCCGGTTGGCTTCTGACTACGAGCAGTACTTC. This chain links TRBV14 with TRBJ2-7; no clear D gene. The CDR3 extends over 14 amino acids. V was cut by 4 bases and J by 3 bases, with 13 bases left in between. Germline CDR1 reads SGHDN; CDR2 reads FVKESK.